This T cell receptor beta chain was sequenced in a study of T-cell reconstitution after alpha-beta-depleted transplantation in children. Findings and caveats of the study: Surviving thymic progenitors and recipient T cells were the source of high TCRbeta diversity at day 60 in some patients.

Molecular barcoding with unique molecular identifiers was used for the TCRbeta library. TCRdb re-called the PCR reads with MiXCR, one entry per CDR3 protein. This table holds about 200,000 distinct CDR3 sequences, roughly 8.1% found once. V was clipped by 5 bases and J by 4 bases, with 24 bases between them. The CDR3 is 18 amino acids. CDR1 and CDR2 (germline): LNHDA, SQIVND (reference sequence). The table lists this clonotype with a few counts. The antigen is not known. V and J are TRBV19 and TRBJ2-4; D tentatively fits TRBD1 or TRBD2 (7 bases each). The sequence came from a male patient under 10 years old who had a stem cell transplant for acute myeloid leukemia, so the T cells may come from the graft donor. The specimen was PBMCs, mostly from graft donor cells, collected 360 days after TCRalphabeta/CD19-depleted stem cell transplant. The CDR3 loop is CASSLRSRGGATKNIQYF. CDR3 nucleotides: TGTGCCAGTAGTCTCCGGAGCAGGGGGGGCGCGACAAAAAACATTCAGTACTTC.